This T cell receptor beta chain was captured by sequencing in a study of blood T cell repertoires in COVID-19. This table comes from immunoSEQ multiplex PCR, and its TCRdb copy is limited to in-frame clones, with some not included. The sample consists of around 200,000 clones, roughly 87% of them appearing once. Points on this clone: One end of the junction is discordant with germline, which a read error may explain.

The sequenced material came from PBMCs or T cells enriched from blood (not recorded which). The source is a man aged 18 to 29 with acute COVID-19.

CDR3 region: CAWGVGATGELFF. CDR3 nucleotide sequence: TGTGCCTGGGGTGTGGGGGCTACCGGGGAGCTGTTTTTT. The J gene is TRBJ2-2, the V gene TRBV30; perhaps TRBD1 as D (6 bases). Germline CDR1 is GTSNPN and CDR2 is SVGIG (reference sequence). This CDR3 contains 13 residues.